Sequencing of this TCR beta chain was carried out in a study of cytomegalovirus exposure and HLA in healthy donors. Overall study results and limits: An analysis done earlier found most TCR beta V segments productive about 87% or about 30% of the time.

With respect to this clone: The antigen remains unidentified.

This PCR relied on a set of 60 Vbeta primers and 13 Jbeta primers. The assay was immunoSEQ multiplex PCR, and TCRdb's table has in-frame clones only and misses some. The repertoire includes some 150,000 clones, roughly 79% of them detected once, and 6.5% to 7% sits in the top ten. The specimen was PBMCs. The clonotype was recovered from a woman between 35 and 50 years old in good health and CMV-seropositive.

The CDR3 reads CASSPTGNQETQYF. The CDR3 nucleotides read TGTGCCAGCAGCCCGACAGGGAATCAAGAGACCCAGTACTTC. The chain carries TRBV7-7 and TRBJ2-5; 7 bases agree with TRBD1. V lost 5 bases to trimming and J lost 2 bases; unmatched junction nucleotides: 5. The CDR3 spans 14 residues. CDR1 and CDR2 from the germline V gene are SSHAT and FNYEAQ (reference sequence).